This T cell receptor (beta chain) was obtained from a study of response to subunit inactivated influenza vaccine (dated by TCRdb to between 2017 and 2018). Context from the whole study: Deep quantitative profiling of the T cell receptor repertoire was used in the study to follow responses to a trivalent subunit inactivated influenza vaccine. Findings and caveats that apply to the study as a whole: It was suggested by the authors that each seasonal influenza vaccination may recruit only a limited number of new T cells.

The CDR3, from cysteine to phenylalanine, totals 13 residues. Of the read, only the CDR3 DNA is kept; its 39 bases are in frame from base 1. V loses 6 bases, J loses 2 bases, and the germline ends lie 10 bases apart. Via the germline V gene, CDR1 is WSHSY and CDR2 SAAADI. This clonotype was detected a few times. The antigen it binds to is not known. Nothing much larger sits one base from this clone, and base qualities are not available. The library relied on RT-PCR. These reads were obtained on an Illumina HiSeq 2500. TCRdb took the public reads, trimmed them with fastp at Q25, ran MiXCR for clone calling and kept in-frame beta chains. Rows with one shared CDR3 protein collapse into an entry with the most common genes and DNA. For this sample the table gives roughly 500,000 distinct CDR3 sequences, of which 16% were detected only once. Roughly 3% of the sample is held by the ten biggest clonotypes.

This sample comprised CD4+ T cells sorted from PBMCs, obtained roughly 24 months after vaccination. Recombination joined TRBV10-2 with TRBJ1-1; the D gene lacks a confident call. The TCR sequence derives from a man between 50 and 69 years old who received an inactivated influenza vaccine. Donor details come from another sample of the same person, matched by shared clones. CDR3 sequence: CASRSRLNTEAFF. Read as DNA, the sequence is TGCGCCAGCAGGTCCAGACTAAACACTGAAGCTTTCTTT.